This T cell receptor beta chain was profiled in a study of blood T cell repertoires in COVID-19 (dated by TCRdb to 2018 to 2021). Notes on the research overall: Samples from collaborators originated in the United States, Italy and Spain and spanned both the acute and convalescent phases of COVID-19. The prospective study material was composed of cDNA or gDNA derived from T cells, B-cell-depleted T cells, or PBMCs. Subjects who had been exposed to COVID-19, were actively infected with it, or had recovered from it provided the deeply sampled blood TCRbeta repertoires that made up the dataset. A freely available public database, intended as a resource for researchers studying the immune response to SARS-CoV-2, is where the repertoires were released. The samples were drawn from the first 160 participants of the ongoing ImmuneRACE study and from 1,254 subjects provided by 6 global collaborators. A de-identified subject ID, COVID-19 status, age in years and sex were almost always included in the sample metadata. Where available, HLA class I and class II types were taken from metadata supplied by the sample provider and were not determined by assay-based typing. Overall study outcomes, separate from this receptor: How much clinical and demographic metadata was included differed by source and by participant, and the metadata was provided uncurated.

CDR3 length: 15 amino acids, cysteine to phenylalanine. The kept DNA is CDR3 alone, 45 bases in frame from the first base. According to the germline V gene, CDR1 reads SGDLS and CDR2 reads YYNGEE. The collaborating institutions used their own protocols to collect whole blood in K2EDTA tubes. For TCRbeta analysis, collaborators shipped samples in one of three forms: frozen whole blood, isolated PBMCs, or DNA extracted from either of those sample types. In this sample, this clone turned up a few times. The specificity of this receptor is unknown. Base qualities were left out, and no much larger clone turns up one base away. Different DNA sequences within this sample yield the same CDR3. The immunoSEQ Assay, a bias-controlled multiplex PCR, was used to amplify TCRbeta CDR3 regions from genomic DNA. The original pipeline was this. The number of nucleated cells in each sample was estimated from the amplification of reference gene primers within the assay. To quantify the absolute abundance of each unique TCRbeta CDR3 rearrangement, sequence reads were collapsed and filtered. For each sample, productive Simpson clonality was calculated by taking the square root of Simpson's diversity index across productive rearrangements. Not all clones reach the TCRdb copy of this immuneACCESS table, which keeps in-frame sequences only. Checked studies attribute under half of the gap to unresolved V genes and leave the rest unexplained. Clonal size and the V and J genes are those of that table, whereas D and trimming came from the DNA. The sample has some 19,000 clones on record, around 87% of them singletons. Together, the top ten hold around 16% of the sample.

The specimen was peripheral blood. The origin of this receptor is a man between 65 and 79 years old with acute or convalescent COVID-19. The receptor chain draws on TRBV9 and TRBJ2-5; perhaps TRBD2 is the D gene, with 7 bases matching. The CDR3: CPTRGGGGPQETQYF. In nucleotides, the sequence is TGTCCCACCCGCGGAGGGGGGGGGCCCCAAGAGACCCAGTACTTC.